Listed below are T cell receptor beta chains from one sample, sequenced in a study of CD8 T cells in ankylosing spondylitis. TCRdb used MiXCR to reprocess the 5' RACE reads, holding one entry per CDR3 protein. The data show some 450,000 distinct CDR3 sequences, with roughly 17% seen just once and 1% held by the top ten. Input material: blood, either unsorted or a sorted T cell fraction (not recorded which). The receptors originated from a male donor with ankylosing spondylitis. Both conserved end residues are part of each CDR3. D genes are given only for firm matches. A row's size may be missing; if present it is once, few, many or a size class.

j_gene | v_gene | abundance | d_gene | CDR3aa | CDR3nt
TRBJ1-4 | TRBV7-9 | NA | NA | CASSSPDMREKLFF | TGTGCCAGCAGCTCCCCTGACATGCGGGAAAAACTGTTTTTT
TRBJ1-1 | TRBV5-6 | few | TRBD1 | CASMGAAGGLSEAFF | TGTGCCAGCATGGGAGCGGCAGGGGGCTTGTCTGAAGCTTTCTTT
TRBJ1-2 | TRBV20-1 | many | TRBD1 | CSAQNPDRVGYTF | TGCAGTGCCCAGAACCCTGACAGGGTCGGCTACACCTTC
TRBJ2-1 | TRBV4-1 | NA | TRBD2 | CASSQTSGFSYNEQFF | TGCGCCAGCAGCCAGACTAGCGGGTTCTCCTACAATGAGCAGTTCTTC
TRBJ2-4 | TRBV27 | few | TRBD2 | CASSFTGGGVKNIQYF | TGTGCCAGCAGTTTCACGGGGGGAGGGGTCAAAAACATTCAGTACTTC
TRBJ1-3 | TRBV20-1 | NA | NA | CSATGGRAGNTIYF | TGCAGTGCTACCGGGGGCAGGGCTGGAAACACCATATATTTT
TRBJ2-1 | TRBV5-1 | few | TRBD1 | CASSSRTGGFDEQFF | TGCGCCAGCAGCTCCCGGACAGGGGGCTTCGATGAGCAGTTCTTC
TRBJ1-2 | TRBV5-6 | NA | TRBD1 | CASSAPGQFYGYTF | TGTGCCAGCAGCGCTCCGGGACAGTTCTATGGCTACACCTTC
TRBJ2-1 | TRBV5-6 | NA | TRBD2 | CASSFWTSGSYEQFF | TGTGCCAGCAGCTTCTGGACTAGCGGGAGTTATGAGCAGTTCTTC
TRBJ2-3 | TRBV25-1 | few | NA | CASSGQGTRHQYF | TGTGCCAGCAGTGGGCAAGGGACAAGACACCAGTATTTT
TRBJ2-7 | TRBV24-1 | few | TRBD1 | CATSDRGYEQYF | TGTGCCACCAGCGACAGGGGCTACGAGCAGTACTTC
TRBJ2-1 | TRBV15 | many | NA | CATSRDSRGGGEQFF | TGTGCCACCAGCAGAGATTCCAGAGGCGGTGGTGAGCAGTTCTTC
TRBJ2-2 | TRBV4-3 | few | NA | CASSQQTNTGELFF | TGCGCCAGCAGCCAACAGACAAACACCGGGGAGCTGTTTTTT
TRBJ1-2 | TRBV7-9 | many | NA | CASSLAIDGYTF | TGTGCCAGCAGCTTAGCGATCGATGGCTACACCTTC
TRBJ2-7 | TRBV5-5 | many | TRBD1 | CASSLSLGTGSIGQYF | TGTGCCAGCAGCTTGAGTCTGGGGACAGGGTCCATCGGGCAGTACTTC
TRBJ1-2 | TRBV7-2 | NA | NA | CASSLGREGGYTF | TGTGCCAGCAGCTTGGGCAGGGAAGGGGGCTACACCTTC
TRBJ2-6 | TRBV5-1 | few | TRBD1 | CASSLITGAGANVLTF | TGCGCCAGCAGCCTGATAACAGGGGCTGGGGCCAACGTCCTGACTTTC
TRBJ2-7 | TRBV11-2 | NA | TRBD2 | CASSPYSGGLNEQYF | TGTGCCAGCAGCCCGTATAGCGGGGGGTTAAACGAGCAGTACTTC
TRBJ2-1 | TRBV5-1 | few | NA | CASSFPGSSEQFF | TGCGCCAGCAGCTTTCCAGGAAGTAGTGAGCAGTTCTTC
TRBJ2-2 | TRBV6-2/TRBV6-3 | many | NA | CASREGELFF | TGTGCCAGCAGAGAAGGGGAGCTGTTTTTT
TRBJ2-7 | TRBV2 | NA | NA | CASIQEPLASEQYF | TGTGCCAGCATACAGGAGCCTCTGGCCTCCGAGCAGTACTTC
TRBJ1-2 | TRBV18 | few | NA | CASSPPSGPLYGYTF | TGTGCCAGCTCACCACCGAGTGGCCCCCTTTATGGCTACACCTTC
TRBJ1-2 | TRBV14 | few | NA | CASSQSGTSGYTF | TGTGCCAGCAGCCAGTCCGGGACATCTGGCTACACCTTC
TRBJ2-5 | TRBV3-1 | few | NA | CASSQGYKPQETQYF | TGTGCCAGCAGCCAAGGGTACAAGCCCCAAGAGACCCAGTACTTC
TRBJ2-5 | TRBV20-1 | few | NA | CSARDHLFGGHQETQYF | TGCAGTGCTAGAGACCACCTTTTCGGGGGGCACCAAGAGACCCAGTACTTC
TRBJ2-1 | TRBV20-1 | NA | NA | CSARGPRGSSYNEQFF | TGCAGTGCTAGAGGGCCGCGGGGTAGCTCCTACAATGAGCAGTTCTTC
TRBJ2-2 | TRBV5-6 | many | TRBD2 | CASSPGLALAFAGELFF | TGTGCCAGCAGCCCCGGACTAGCTCTGGCTTTCGCCGGGGAGCTGTTTTTT
TRBJ1-5 | TRBV28 | NA | TRBD1 | CASRPRDRVKNGNQPQHF | TGTGCCAGCAGACCCCGGGACAGGGTTAAGAATGGCAATCAGCCCCAGCATTTT
TRBJ1-1 | TRBV20-1 | many | NA | CSARANRVNTEAFF | TGCAGTGCTAGAGCAAACAGGGTGAACACTGAAGCTTTCTTT
TRBJ2-5 | TRBV29-1 | few | TRBD2 | CSEGSGSETQYF | TGCAGCGAGGGGAGCGGGAGTGAGACCCAGTACTTC
TRBJ2-7 | TRBV10-3 | many | NA | CAISFMAGSKGDYEQYF | TGTGCCATCAGTTTTATGGCCGGGTCCAAAGGCGACTACGAGCAGTACTTC
TRBJ1-6 | TRBV27 | few | NA | CASNLSKSHYSPLHF | TGTGCCAGCAACCTCAGCAAGAGCCATTATTCACCCCTCCACTTT
TRBJ2-1 | TRBV5-1 | few | NA | CASSPDLKLNEQFF | TGCGCCAGCAGCCCTGACTTAAAACTCAATGAGCAGTTCTTC
TRBJ2-3 | TRBV7-8 | few | NA | CASRLTRTDTQYF | TGTGCCAGCAGATTAACTAGAACTGATACGCAGTATTTT
TRBJ1-5 | TRBV2 | few | NA | CASTAGRSEQPQHF | TGTGCCAGCACCGCCGGGCGCTCAGAGCAGCCCCAGCATTTT
TRBJ2-7 | TRBV27 | NA | NA | CASSLGSGGSYEQYF | TGTGCCAGCAGTTTAGGTTCTGGGGGCAGCTACGAGCAGTACTTC
TRBJ1-6 | TRBV6-5 | once | NA | CASSIQRGPLHF | TGTGCCAGCAGCATACAGCGTGGACCCCTCCACTTT